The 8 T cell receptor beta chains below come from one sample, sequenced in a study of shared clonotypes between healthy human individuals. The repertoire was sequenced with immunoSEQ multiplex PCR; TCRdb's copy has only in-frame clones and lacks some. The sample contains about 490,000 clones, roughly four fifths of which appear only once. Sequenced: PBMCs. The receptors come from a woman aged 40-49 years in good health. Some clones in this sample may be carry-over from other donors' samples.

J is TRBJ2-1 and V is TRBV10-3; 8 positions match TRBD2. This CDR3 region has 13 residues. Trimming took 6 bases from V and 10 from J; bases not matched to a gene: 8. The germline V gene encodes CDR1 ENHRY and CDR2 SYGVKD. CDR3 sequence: CAIRTSEEWEQFF. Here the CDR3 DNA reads TGTGCCATCAGGACTAGCGAGGAATGGGAGCAGTTCTTC.

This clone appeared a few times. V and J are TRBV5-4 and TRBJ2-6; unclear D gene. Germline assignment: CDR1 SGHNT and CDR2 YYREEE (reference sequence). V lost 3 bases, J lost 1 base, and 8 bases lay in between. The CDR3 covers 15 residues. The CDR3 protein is CASSSSGSGANVLTF. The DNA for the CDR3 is TGTGCCAGCAGCTCGTCCGGGTCTGGGGCCAACGTCCTGACTTTC.

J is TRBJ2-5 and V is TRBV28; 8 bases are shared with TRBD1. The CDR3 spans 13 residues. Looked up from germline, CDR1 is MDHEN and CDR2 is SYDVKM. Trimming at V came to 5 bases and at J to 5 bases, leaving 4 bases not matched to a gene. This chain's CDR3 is CASSPGQGETQYF. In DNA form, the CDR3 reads TGTGCCAGCAGTCCAGGACAGGGTGAGACCCAGTACTTC.

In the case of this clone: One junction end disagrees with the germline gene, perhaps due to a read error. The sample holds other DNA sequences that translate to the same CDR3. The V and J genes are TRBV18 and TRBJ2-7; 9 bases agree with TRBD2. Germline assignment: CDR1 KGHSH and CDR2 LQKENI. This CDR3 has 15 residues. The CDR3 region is CASSPGGRASYEQYF. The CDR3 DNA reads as TGCGCCAGCTCACCAGGCGGGAGGGCCTCCTACGAGCAGTACTTC.

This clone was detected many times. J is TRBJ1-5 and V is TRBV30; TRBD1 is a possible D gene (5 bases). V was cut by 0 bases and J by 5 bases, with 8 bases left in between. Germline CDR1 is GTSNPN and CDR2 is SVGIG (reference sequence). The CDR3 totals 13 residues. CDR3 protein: CAWSVKGDQPQHF. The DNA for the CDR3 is TGTGCCTGGAGTGTAAAAGGGGATCAGCCCCAGCATTTT.

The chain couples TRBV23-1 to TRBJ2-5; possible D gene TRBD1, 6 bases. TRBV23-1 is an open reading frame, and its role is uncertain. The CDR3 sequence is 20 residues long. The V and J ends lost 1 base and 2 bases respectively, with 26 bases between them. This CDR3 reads CASSQLNGGPNGTLQETQYF. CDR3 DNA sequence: TGCGCCAGCAGTCAATTAAATGGGGGTCCGAACGGGACACTTCAAGAGACCCAGTACTTC.

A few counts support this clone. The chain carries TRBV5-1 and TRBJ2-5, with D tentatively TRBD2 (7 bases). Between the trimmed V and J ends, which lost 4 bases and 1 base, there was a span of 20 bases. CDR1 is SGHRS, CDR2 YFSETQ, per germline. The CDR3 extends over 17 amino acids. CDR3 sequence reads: CASSGGSGAGVQETQYF. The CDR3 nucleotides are TGCGCCAGCAGCGGAGGGTCAGGGGCGGGAGTCCAAGAGACCCAGTACTTC. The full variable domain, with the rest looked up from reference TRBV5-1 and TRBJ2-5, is KAGVTQTPRYLIKTRGQQVTLSCSPISGHRSVSWYQQTPGQGLQFLFEYFSETQRNKGNFPGRFSGRQFSNSRSEMNVSTLELGDSALYLCASSGGSGAGVQETQYFGPGTRLLVL.

CDR3 sequence (DNA): TGTGCCAGCAGCACCCTGGACAGGGCGAATTCACCCCTCCACTTT. The encoded protein is CASSTLDRANSPLHF. The chain recombines TRBV5-4 with TRBJ1-6; 8 bases align to TRBD1. The CDR3 totals 15 residues. From germline, CDR1 is SGHNT and CDR2 YYREEE (reference sequence). V gave up 4 bases and J gave up 7 bases; unmatched junction bases: 7.